This TCR beta chain was identified in a study of TIL therapy for anti-PD-1-resistant metastatic lung cancer. Time point here: pre-treatment sample, taken before nivolumab and TIL therapy. CDR1 is MNHEY, CDR2 SVGAGI, per germline. This CDR3 contains 15 residues. Trimming removed 6 bases at V and 5 bases at J, with 18 bases between. The libraries were made with immunoSEQ v3. Sequencing was performed with immunoSEQ multiplex PCR; in TCRdb, only in-frame clones are kept and a portion is missing. The sample holds just over 20,000 clones, 60% to 85% seen once. This material consisted of blood, taken at baseline. This clonotype was sampled from a person aged 30 to 80 with non-small cell lung cancer. This chain uses TRBV6-5 with TRBJ2-3; perhaps TRBD2 as D (6 bases). CDR3 residues: CASRGGESLGDTQYF. CDR3 DNA sequence: TGTGCCAGCAGGGGCGGGGAGAGCCTCGGAGATACGCAGTATTTT.